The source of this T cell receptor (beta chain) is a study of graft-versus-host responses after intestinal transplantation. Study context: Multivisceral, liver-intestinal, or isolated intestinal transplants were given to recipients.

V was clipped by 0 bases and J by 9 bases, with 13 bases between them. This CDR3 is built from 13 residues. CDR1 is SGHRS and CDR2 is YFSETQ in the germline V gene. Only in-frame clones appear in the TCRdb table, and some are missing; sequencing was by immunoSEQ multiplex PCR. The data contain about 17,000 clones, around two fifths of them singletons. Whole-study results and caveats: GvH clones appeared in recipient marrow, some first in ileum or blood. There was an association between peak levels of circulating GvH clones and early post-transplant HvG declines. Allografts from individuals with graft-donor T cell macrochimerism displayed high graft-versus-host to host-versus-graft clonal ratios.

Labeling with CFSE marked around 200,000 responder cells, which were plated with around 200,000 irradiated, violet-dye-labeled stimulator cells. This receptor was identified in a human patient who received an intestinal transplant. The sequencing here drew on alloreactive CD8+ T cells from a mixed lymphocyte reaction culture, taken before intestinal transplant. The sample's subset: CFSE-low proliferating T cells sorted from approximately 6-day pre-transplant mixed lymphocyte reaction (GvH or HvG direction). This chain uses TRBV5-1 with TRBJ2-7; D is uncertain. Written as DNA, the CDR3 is TGCGCCAGCAGCTTGGTGCTGGGCTTCAGGCAGTACTTC. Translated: CASSLVLGFRQYF.